This T cell receptor (beta chain) was recorded in a study of T-cell memory formation after mild COVID-19. The CDR3 runs 14 residues. Germline-derived CDR1 and CDR2 are SGHTA and FQGTGA. V lost 5 bases, J lost 10 bases, and 18 bases lay in between. TCRdb re-called the 5' RACE reads with MiXCR, one entry per CDR3 protein. The table has roughly 150,000 distinct CDR3 sequences, 13% to 15% seen once. The specimen was PBMCs or a T cell subset sorted from them (not recorded which). The receptor's source is an adult woman who had mild COVID-19 (a few samples of this study predate the infection). Cell type and time point are not known. This chain links TRBV7-3 with TRBJ2-1; D call uncertain. The CDR3: CASSPPGSPLEQFF. CDR3 sequence (DNA): TGTGCCAGCAGCCCCCCCGGCTCGCCACTAGAGCAGTTCTTC.